One T cell receptor beta chain is described in this entry. What it binds is unknown. The germline gives CDR1 MNHEY, CDR2 SVGAGI. The CDR3 contains 14 residues. Losses at the gene ends were 7 bases for V and 4 bases for J; bases not matched to a gene: 8. Every isolated RNA sample was fully reverse transcribed, so sequencing captured expressed TCRB transcripts. Profiled with immunoSEQ multiplex PCR; TCRdb holds only in-frame clones, not every one. The table shows hundreds of thousands of clones, with 15% occurring only once. This sample is drawn from a study of beta chain features in type 1 diabetes. Study-wide results and caveats: Significant though moderate, a shortening of TCRB CDR3s appeared in all four CD4+ subsets of Type 1 diabetes patients.

The TCR originated in a man aged 18 to 35 with type 1 diabetes. The sequenced material came from naive CD4+ T cells from blood. The chain combines TRBV6-5 with TRBJ1-1; the match to TRBD1 covers 8 bases. CDR3 nucleotide sequence: TGTGCCAGCACCTTCGACAGGGGAGTCACTGAAGCTTTCTTT. Protein: CASTFDRGVTEAFF.